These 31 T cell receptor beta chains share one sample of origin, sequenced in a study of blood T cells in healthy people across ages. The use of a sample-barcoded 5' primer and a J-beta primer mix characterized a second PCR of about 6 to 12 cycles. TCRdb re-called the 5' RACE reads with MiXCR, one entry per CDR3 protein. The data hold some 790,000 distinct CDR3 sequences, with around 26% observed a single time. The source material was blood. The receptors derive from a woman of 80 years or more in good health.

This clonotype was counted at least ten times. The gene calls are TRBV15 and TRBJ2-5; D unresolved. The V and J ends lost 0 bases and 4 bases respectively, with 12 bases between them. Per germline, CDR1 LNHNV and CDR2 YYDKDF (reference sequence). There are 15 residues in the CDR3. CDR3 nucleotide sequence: TGTGCCACCAGCAGAGATATCGCAGGTTCAGAGACCCAGTACTTC. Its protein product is CATSRDIAGSETQYF.

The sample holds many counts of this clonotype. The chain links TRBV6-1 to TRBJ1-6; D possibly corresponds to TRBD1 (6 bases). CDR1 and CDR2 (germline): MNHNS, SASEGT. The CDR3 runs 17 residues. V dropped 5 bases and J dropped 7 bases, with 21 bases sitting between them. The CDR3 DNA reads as TGTGCCAGCAGTCGATACTCTGGACAGAGTGTAAATTCACCCCTCCACTTT. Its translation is CASSRYSGQSVNSPLHF.

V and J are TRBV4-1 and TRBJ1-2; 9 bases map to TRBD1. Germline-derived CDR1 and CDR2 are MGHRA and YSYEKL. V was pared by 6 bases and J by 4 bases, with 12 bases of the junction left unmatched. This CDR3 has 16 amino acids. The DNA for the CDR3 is TGCGCCAGCAGAAACCGAGATTGGGACAGGGTCTATGGCTACACCTTC. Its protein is CASRNRDWDRVYGYTF.

CDR3 loop: CASSLSWDSLHGYTF. In DNA form, the CDR3 reads TGCGCCAGCAGCTTATCTTGGGACAGCCTCCATGGCTACACCTTC. The V gene is TRBV5-1, the J gene TRBJ1-2; 7 nucleotides align to TRBD1. The ends lost 2 bases at V and 6 bases at J; junction bases unmatched: 10. Germline values: CDR1 SGHRS, CDR2 YFSETQ. The length of the CDR3 is 15 residues.

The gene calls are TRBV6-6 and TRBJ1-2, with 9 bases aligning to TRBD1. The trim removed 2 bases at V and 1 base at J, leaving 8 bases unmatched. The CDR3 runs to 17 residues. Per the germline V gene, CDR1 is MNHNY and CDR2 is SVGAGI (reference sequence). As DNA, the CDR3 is TGTGCCAGCAGTTACCGTGAGACAGGGGGAGGTAACTATGGCTACACCTTC. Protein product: CASSYRETGGGNYGYTF.

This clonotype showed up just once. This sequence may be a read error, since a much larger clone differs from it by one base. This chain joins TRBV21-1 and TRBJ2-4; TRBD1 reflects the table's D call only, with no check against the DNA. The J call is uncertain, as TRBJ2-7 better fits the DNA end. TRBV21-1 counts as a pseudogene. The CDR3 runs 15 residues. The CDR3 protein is CASSITERGRREQYF. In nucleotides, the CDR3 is TGTGCCAGCAGCATCACCGAGAGGGGGCGACGCGAGCAGTACTTC.

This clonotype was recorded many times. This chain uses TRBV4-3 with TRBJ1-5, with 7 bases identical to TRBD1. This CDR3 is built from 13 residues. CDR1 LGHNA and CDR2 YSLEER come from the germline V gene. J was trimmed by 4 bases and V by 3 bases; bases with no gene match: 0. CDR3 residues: CASSQGQNQPQHF. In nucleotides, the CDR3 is TGCGCCAGCAGCCAGGGACAGAATCAGCCCCAGCATTTT.

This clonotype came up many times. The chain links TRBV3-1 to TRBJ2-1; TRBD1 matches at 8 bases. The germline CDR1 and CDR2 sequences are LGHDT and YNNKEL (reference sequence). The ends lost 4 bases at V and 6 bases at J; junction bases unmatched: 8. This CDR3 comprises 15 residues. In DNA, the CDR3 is TGTGCCAGCAGCCGGCGGGACAGGACCTCCAATGAGCAGTTCTTC. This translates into CASSRRDRTSNEQFF.

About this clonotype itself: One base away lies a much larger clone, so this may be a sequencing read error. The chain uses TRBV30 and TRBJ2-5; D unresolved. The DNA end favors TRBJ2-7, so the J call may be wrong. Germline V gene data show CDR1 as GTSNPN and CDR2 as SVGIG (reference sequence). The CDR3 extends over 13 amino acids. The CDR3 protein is CAWSFGNPCEQYF. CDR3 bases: TGTGCCTGGAGTTTTGGGAACCCCTGCGAGCAGTACTTC.

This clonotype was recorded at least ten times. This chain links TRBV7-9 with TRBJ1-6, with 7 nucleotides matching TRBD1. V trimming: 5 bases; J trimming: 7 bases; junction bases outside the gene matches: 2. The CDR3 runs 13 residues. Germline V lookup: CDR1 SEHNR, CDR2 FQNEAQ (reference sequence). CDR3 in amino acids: CASSLTGNSPLHF. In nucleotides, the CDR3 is TGTGCCAGCAGCCTGACAGGGAATTCACCCCTCCACTTT.

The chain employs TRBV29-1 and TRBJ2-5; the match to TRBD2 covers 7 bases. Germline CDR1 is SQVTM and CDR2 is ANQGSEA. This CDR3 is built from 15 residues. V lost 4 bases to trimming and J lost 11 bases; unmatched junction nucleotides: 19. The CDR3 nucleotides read TGCAGCGTTGTTGAGGGAGGGGTTATGGTTGCTGAGCAGTACTTC. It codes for CSVVEGGVMVAEQYF.

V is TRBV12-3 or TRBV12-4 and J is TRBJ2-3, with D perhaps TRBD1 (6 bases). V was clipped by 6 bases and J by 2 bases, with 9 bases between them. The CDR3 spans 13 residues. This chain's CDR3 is CASRDSPTDTQYF. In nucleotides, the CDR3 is TGTGCCAGCAGGGACAGCCCCACAGATACGCAGTATTTT.

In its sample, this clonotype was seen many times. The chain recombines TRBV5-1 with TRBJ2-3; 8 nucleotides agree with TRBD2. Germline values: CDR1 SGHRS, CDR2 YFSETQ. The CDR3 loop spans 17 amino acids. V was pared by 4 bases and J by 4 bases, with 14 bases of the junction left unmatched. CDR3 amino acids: CASSQEALAGGPDTQYF. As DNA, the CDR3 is TGCGCCAGCAGCCAGGAAGCGCTTGCGGGGGGCCCAGATACGCAGTATTTT.

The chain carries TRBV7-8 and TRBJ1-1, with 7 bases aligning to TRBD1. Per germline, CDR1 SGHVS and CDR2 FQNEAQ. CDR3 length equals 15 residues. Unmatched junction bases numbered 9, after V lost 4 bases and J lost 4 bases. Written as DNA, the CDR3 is TGTGCCAGCAGCTGGGCAGGGGGAGAGGCCACTGAAGCTTTCTTT. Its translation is CASSWAGGEATEAFF. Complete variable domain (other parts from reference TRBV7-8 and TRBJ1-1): GAGVSQSPRYKVAKRGQDVALRCDPISGHVSLFWYQQALGQGPEFLTYFQNEAQLDKSGLPSDRFFAERPEGSVSTLKIQRTQQEDSAVYLCASSWAGGEATEAFFGQGTRLTVV.

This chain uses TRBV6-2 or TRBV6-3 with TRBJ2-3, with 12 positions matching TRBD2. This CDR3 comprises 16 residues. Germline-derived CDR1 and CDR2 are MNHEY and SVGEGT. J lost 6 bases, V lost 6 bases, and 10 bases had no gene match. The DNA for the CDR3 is TGTGCCAGCAGCCCCTCTAGCGGGGGGGCTAGGGATACGCAGTATTTT. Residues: CASSPSSGGARDTQYF.

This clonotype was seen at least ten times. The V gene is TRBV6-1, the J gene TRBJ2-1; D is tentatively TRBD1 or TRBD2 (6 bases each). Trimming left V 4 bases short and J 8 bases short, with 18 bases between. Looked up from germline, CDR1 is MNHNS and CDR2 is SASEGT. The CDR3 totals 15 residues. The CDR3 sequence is CASSARQGRSDEQFF. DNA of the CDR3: TGTGCCAGCAGTGCGAGGCAGGGGAGGTCGGATGAGCAGTTCTTC.

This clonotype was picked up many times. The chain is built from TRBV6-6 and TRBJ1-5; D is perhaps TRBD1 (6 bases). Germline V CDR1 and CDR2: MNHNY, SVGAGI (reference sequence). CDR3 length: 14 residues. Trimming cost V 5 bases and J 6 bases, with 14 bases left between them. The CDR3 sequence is CASSQQGLGQPQHF. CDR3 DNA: TGTGCCAGCAGTCAACAGGGACTGGGTCAGCCCCAGCATTTT.

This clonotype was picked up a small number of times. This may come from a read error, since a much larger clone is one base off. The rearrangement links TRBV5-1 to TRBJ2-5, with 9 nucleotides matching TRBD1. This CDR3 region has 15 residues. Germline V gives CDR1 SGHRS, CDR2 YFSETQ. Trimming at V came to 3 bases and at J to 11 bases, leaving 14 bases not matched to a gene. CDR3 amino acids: CASSSQQPTGGEQYF. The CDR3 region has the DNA TGCGCCAGCAGCTCCCAACAACCGACAGGGGGTGAGCAGTACTTC.

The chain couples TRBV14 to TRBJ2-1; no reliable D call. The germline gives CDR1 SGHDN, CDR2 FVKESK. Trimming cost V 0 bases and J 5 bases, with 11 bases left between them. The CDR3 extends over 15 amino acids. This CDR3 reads CASSQDGQVHNEQFF. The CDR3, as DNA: TGTGCCAGCAGCCAAGATGGCCAAGTCCACAATGAGCAGTTCTTC.

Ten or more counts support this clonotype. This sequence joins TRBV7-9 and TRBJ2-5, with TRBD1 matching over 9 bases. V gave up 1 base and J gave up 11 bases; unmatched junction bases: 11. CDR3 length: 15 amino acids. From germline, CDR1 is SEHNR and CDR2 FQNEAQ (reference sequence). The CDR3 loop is CASSLGDRVVEEQYF. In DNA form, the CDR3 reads TGTGCCAGCAGCTTAGGGGACAGGGTGGTGGAGGAGCAGTACTTC.

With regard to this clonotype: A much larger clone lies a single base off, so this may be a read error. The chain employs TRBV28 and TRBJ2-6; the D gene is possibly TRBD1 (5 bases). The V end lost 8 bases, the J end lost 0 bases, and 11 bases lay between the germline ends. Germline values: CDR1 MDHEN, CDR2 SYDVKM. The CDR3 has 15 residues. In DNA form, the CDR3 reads TGTGCCAGCCTGGGGCGTTACTCTGGGGCCAACGTCCTGACTTTC. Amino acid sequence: CASLGRYSGANVLTF.

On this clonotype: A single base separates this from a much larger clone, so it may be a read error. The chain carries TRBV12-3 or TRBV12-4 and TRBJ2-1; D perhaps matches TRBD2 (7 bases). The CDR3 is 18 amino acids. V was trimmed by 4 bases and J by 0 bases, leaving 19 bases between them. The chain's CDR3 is CASSSRRGASSSYNEQFF. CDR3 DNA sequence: TGTGCCAGCAGTTCTCGACGGGGGGCTTCTAGCTCCTACAATGAGCAGTTCTTC.

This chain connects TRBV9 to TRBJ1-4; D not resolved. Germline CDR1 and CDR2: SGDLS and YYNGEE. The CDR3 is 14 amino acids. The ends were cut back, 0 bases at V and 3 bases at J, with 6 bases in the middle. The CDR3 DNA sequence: TGTGCCAGCAGCGTAGGGCAGTCTAATGAAAAACTGTTTTTT. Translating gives CASSVGQSNEKLFF. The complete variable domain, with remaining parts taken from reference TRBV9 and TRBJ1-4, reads DSGVTQTPKHLITATGQRVTLRCSPRSGDLSVYWYQQSLDQGLQFLIQYYNGEERAKGNILERFSAQQFPDLHSELNLSSLELGDSALYFCASSVGQSNEKLFFGSGTQLSVL.

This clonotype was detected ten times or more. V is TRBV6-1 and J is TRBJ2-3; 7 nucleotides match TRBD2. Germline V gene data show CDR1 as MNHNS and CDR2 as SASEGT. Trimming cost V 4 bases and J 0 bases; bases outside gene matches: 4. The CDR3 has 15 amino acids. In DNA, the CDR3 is TGTGCCAGCAGTGGAGCGGGGATTAGCACAGATACGCAGTATTTT. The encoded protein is CASSGAGISTDTQYF.

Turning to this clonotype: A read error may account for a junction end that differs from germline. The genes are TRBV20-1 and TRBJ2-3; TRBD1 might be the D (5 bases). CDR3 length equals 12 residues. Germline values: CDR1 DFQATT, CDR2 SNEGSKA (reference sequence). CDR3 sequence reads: CSASGSTGTQYF. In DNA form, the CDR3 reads TGCAGTGCTAGCGGTAGCACAGGTACGCAGTATTTT.

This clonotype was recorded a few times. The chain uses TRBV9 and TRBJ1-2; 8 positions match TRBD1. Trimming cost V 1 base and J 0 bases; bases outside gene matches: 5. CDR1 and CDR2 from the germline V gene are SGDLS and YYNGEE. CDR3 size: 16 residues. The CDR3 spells CASSVTRQGTNYGYTF. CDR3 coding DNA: TGTGCCAGCAGCGTAACGCGACAGGGGACTAACTATGGCTACACCTTC. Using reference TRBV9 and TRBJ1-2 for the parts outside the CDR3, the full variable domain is DSGVTQTPKHLITATGQRVTLRCSPRSGDLSVYWYQQSLDQGLQFLIQYYNGEERAKGNILERFSAQQFPDLHSELNLSSLELGDSALYFCASSVTRQGTNYGYTFGSGTRLTVV.

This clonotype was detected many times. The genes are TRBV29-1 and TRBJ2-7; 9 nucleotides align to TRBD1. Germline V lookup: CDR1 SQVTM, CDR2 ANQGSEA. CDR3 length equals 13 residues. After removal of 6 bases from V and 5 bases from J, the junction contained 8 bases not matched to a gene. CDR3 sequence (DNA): TGCAGCGTCGCTCTGACAGGGGGACACGAGCAGTACTTC. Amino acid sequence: CSVALTGGHEQYF.

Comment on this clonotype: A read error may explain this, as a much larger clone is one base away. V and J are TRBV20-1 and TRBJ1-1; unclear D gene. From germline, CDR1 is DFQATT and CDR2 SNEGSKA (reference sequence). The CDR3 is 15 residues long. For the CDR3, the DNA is TGCAGTGCTAGGGACGGTGGCAAAAAGAACACTGGAGCTTTCTTT. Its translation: CSARDGGKKNTGAFF.

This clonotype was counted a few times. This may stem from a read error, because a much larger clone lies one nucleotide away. In DNA form, the CDR3 reads TGTGCCATCAGTGACCCACTCACAGGTACGCAGTATTTT. Translating gives CAISDPLTGTQYF. V usage is TRBV10-3 and J usage is TRBJ2-3; D possibly corresponds to TRBD1 (5 bases). The CDR3 has 13 amino acids. Germline V gene lookup returns CDR1 ENHRY and CDR2 SYGVKD.

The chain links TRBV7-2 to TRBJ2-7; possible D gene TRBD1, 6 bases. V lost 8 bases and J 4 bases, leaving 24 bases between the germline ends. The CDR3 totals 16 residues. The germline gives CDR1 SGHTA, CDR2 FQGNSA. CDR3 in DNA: TGTGCCAGCGGCCCTCCCCGAACAGGGATCCTTTACGAGCAGTACTTC. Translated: CASGPPRTGILYEQYF.

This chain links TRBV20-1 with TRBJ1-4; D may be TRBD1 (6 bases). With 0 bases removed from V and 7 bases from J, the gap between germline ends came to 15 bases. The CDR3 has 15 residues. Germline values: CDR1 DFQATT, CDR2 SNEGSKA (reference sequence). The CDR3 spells CSARDSGGGGEKLFF. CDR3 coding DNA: TGCAGTGCTAGAGACTCGGGCGGGGGCGGTGAAAAACTGTTTTTT.